The 23 T cell receptor beta chains below come from one sample, sequenced in a study of cytomegalovirus exposure and HLA in healthy donors. Primers: 60 Vbeta forward and 13 Jbeta reverse. TCRdb's copy holds only in-frame clones and misses some; the assay was immunoSEQ multiplex PCR. In the table there are fewer than 200,000 clones, 75% to 90% of which are singletons. Sequencing was performed on PBMCs. These receptor sequences come from a male donor in good health and CMV-seronegative.

The rearrangement links TRBV21-1 to TRBJ2-5; TRBD2, the table's D call, was not compared with the DNA. TRBV21-1 is marked as a pseudogene. The CDR3 length is 17 residues. CDR3 sequence: CASSQNSVGSARETQYF. The CDR3 coding sequence is TGTGCCAGCAGCCAAAATTCCGTCGGATCAGCGAGAGAGACCCAGTACTTC.

The V and J genes are TRBV2 and TRBJ2-2; possible D gene TRBD2, 5 bases. Germline CDR1 SNHLY, CDR2 FYNNEI. The CDR3 contains 14 residues. Trimming shortened V by 2 bases and J by 4 bases, and 8 bases separated the two germline ends. The CDR3: CASSESGGTGELFF. The DNA of the CDR3 is TGTGCCAGCAGTGAAAGCGGTGGCACCGGGGAGCTGTTTTTT.

The chain recombines TRBV15 with TRBJ2-3; D call uncertain. With 1 base removed from V and 4 bases from J, the gap between germline ends came to 9 bases. CDR1 is LNHNV, CDR2 YYDKDF, per germline (reference sequence). The CDR3 totals 14 residues. CDR3 in amino acids: CATSRGQAADTQYF. The CDR3 nucleotides are TGTGCCACCAGCAGAGGGCAGGCAGCAGATACGCAGTATTTT. The full variable domain, in which reference TRBV15 and TRBJ2-3 provide the parts outside the CDR3, is DAMVIQNPRYQVTQFGKPVTLSCSQTLNHNVMYWYQQKSSQAPKLLFHYYDKDFNNEADTPDNFQSRRPNTSFCFLDIRSPGLGDTAMYLCATSRGQAADTQYFGPGTRLTVL.

The chain couples TRBV10-3 to TRBJ1-2; D may be TRBD1 (5 bases). The CDR3 length is 13 residues. Deletions cut 5 bases from V and 4 bases from J, with 11 bases between. Germline V gene lookup returns CDR1 ENHRY and CDR2 SYGVKD. The CDR3 bases are TGTGCCATCAGTCCCGACAGAGTCTATGGCTACACCTTC. Translated, it gives CAISPDRVYGYTF.

V and J are TRBV10-3 and TRBJ2-3, with 7 bases aligning to TRBD1. The V and J ends lost 4 bases and 8 bases, in that order; junction bases with no gene match: 15. CDR3 length: 16 residues. CDR1 is ENHRY and CDR2 is SYGVKD in the germline V gene. The CDR3 protein is CAISVSTGQGVGTQYF. DNA for the CDR3: TGTGCCATCAGTGTATCGACAGGGCAGGGGGTTGGTACGCAGTATTTT.

The chain is built from TRBV28 and TRBJ2-7, with a possible D match to TRBD1 (5 bases). V lost 7 bases and J 4 bases, leaving 17 bases between the germline ends. The CDR3 length is 14 residues. CDR1 and CDR2 (germline): MDHEN, SYDVKM. The CDR3 region has the DNA TGTGCCAGCACCCCGGTGGGCAGGGAATACGAGCAGTACTTC. Translating it yields CASTPVGREYEQYF.

Of note for this clone: The junction departs from the called germline gene at one end, perhaps through a read error. This chain joins TRBV5-6 and TRBJ1-2; D is perhaps TRBD1 (5 bases). The length of the CDR3 is 13 residues. Germline V lookup: CDR1 SGHDT, CDR2 YYEEEE. The CDR3 region has the DNA TGTGCCGGCAGCTTGTGGGGCGACTATGGCTACACCTTC. Translating gives CAGSLWGDYGYTF. Together with reference TRBV5-6 and TRBJ1-2, the CDR3 gives the full variable domain: DAGVTQSPTHLIKTRGQQVTLRCSPKSGHDTVSWYQQALGQGPQFIFQYYEEEERQRGNFPDRFSGHQFPNYSSELNVNALLLGDSALYLCAGSLWGDYGYTFGSGTRLTVV.

V usage is TRBV10-3 and J usage is TRBJ2-2; possible D gene TRBD1, 6 bases. Deletions cut 6 bases from V and 2 bases from J, with 10 bases between. The CDR3 loop spans 14 amino acids. Germline CDR1 ENHRY, CDR2 SYGVKD. CDR3 in DNA: TGTGCCATCAGCCAGGGGAAAAACACCGGGGAGCTGTTTTTT. This translates into CAISQGKNTGELFF.

V is TRBV7-9 and J is TRBJ1-1; the D is unclear. Trimming removed 8 bases from V and 4 bases from J, with 17 bases in between. Germline CDR1 is SEHNR and CDR2 is FQNEAQ (reference sequence). CDR3 length equals 14 residues. CDR3 residues: CASSPGGKVTEAFF. The CDR3 DNA is TGTGCCAGCTCCCCAGGAGGGAAAGTCACTGAAGCTTTCTTT.

Points on this clone: Distinct nucleotide sequences in the sample also encode this CDR3. The chain joins TRBV7-2 to TRBJ2-7; possibly TRBD2 for D (6 bases). Trimming shortened V by 6 bases and J by 7 bases, and 22 bases separated the two germline ends. The CDR3 contains 15 residues. Germline CDR1 and CDR2: SGHTA and FQGNSA. In DNA form, the CDR3 reads TGTGCCAGCAGGAGGCAACCGGGACTGTTGGGGGAGCAGTACTTC. Translation: CASRRQPGLLGEQYF.

The V and J genes are TRBV6-5 and TRBJ2-1; 9 positions agree with TRBD2. V was pared by 6 bases and J by 2 bases, with 5 bases of the junction left unmatched. Germline CDR1 MNHEY, CDR2 SVGAGI. This CDR3 spans 15 amino acids. The CDR3 DNA sequence: TGTGCCAGCAGCCTTAGCGGGGGCCCCTACAATGAGCAGTTCTTC. This codes for CASSLSGGPYNEQFF.

This rearrangement joins TRBV7-2 to TRBJ2-3; D is perhaps TRBD1 (6 bases). The CDR3 is 15 residues long. V lost 1 base and J 2 bases, leaving 10 bases between the germline ends. Germline V gives CDR1 SGHTA, CDR2 FQGNSA. CDR3 region: CASSLGQGYTDTQYF. The CDR3, as DNA: TGTGCCAGCAGCTTAGGGCAGGGGTACACAGATACGCAGTATTTT.

J is TRBJ2-1 and V is TRBV7-2, with D maybe TRBD2 (5 bases). Germline V CDR1 and CDR2: SGHTA, FQGNSA. V lost 3 bases and J lost 7, with 16 bases in between. The CDR3 sequence is 15 residues long. In DNA, the CDR3 is TGTGCCAGCAGCTTGGCGGGCTACCCTAGGAATGAGCAGTTCTTC. It specifies CASSLAGYPRNEQFF.

The chain links TRBV7-9 to TRBJ1-6; tentative D call: TRBD1 (5 bases). CDR3 length equals 14 residues. V was cut by 3 bases and J by 8 bases, with 11 bases left in between. Germline V lookup: CDR1 SEHNR, CDR2 FQNEAQ (reference sequence). CDR3 nucleotide sequence: TGTGCCAGCAGCTTCGCAGGGAGGGATTCACCCCTCCACTTT. It yields the protein CASSFAGRDSPLHF.

Here the CDR3 reads CASRLDRVRSEAFF. The DNA for the CDR3 is TGTGCCAGCAGGTTGGACAGGGTAAGGTCTGAAGCTTTCTTT. V and J are TRBV6-5 and TRBJ1-1, with 8 bases that match TRBD1. Per germline, CDR1 MNHEY and CDR2 SVGAGI. Germline trimming cut 6 bases from V and 6 bases from J; bases unmatched to any gene: 9. This CDR3 comprises 14 residues.

V gene TRBV6-1 combines with J gene TRBJ1-2, with TRBD1 matching 7 bases. V was clipped by 6 bases and J by 5 bases; unmatched bases: 6. Germline V gene data show CDR1 as MNHNS and CDR2 as SASEGT. There are 13 residues in the CDR3. In nucleotides, the CDR3 is TGTGCCAGCAGGGGGGACAGCATATATGGCTACACCTTC. Translating gives CASRGDSIYGYTF.

Only a few counts were recorded for this clone. The genes are TRBV7-2 and TRBJ2-3; 9 bases line up with TRBD2. The CDR3 spans 15 residues. V dropped 6 bases and J dropped 6; count of bases not matched to a gene: 10. CDR1 and CDR2 (germline): SGHTA, FQGNSA. The CDR3 loop reads CASRTQRGAPDTQYF. In DNA form, the CDR3 reads TGTGCCAGCAGAACTCAGCGGGGGGCCCCGGATACGCAGTATTTT.

The chain has TRBV18 and TRBJ2-1, with TRBD1 matching 8 bases. The CDR3 totals 17 residues. With 4 bases clipped from V and 5 bases from J, the junction kept 13 bases outside the gene matches. In germline, CDR1 is KGHSH, CDR2 LQKENI. In nucleotides, the CDR3 is TGTGCCAGCTCACGAAGGGCAGGGGGCCTATCCGACAATGAGCAGTTCTTC. It is translated as CASSRRAGGLSDNEQFF.

The V call is TRBV7-2, the J call TRBJ1-6, with 10 bases identical to TRBD1. This CDR3 is built from 15 residues. J was trimmed by 6 bases and V by 4 bases; bases with no gene match: 3. Germline-derived CDR1 and CDR2 are SGHTA and FQGNSA. CDR3: CASSYGDRGNSPLHF. The CDR3 DNA reads as TGTGCCAGCAGCTATGGGGACAGGGGTAATTCACCCCTCCACTTT.

This clone showed up just a few times. J is TRBJ2-7 and V is TRBV2; 7 bases align to TRBD1. The CDR3 contains 14 residues. Germline lookup yields CDR1 SNHLY and CDR2 FYNNEI. The J segment lost 0 bases and the V segment lost 7 bases, leaving 6 bases of the junction unmatched. The CDR3 loop is CASKGTATSYEQYF. As DNA, the CDR3 is TGTGCCAGCAAGGGGACAGCGACCTCCTACGAGCAGTACTTC.

This chain uses TRBV5-1 with TRBJ2-1, with D unclear. This CDR3 has 12 amino acids. The ends were cut back, 0 bases at V and 6 bases at J, with 4 bases in the middle. Germline-derived CDR1 and CDR2 are SGHRS and YFSETQ. The CDR3 DNA is TGCGCCAGCAGCTTGGAACTCAATGAGCAGTTCTTC. Translated, it gives CASSLELNEQFF.

The chain joins TRBV4-1 to TRBJ2-5; TRBD2 aligns across 7 bases. V was pared by 0 bases and J by 7 bases, with 8 bases of the junction left unmatched. Germline loops: CDR1 MGHRA, CDR2 YSYEKL. This CDR3 has 15 residues. As DNA, the CDR3 is TGCGCCAGCAGCCAAGATGGGGCAGCGGGGAGGACCCAGTACTTC. This encodes CASSQDGAAGRTQYF.

In its sample, this clone was seen once. V gene TRBV7-2 combines with J gene TRBJ1-5; 9 nucleotides agree with TRBD1. The V and J ends lost 3 bases and 1 base, in that order; junction bases with no gene match: 1. This CDR3 spans 15 amino acids. Germline lookup yields CDR1 SGHTA and CDR2 FQGNSA. The CDR3 loop is CASSLTGGSNQPQHF. The CDR3 DNA follows: TGTGCCAGCAGCTTGACAGGGGGGAGCAATCAGCCCCAGCATTTT.